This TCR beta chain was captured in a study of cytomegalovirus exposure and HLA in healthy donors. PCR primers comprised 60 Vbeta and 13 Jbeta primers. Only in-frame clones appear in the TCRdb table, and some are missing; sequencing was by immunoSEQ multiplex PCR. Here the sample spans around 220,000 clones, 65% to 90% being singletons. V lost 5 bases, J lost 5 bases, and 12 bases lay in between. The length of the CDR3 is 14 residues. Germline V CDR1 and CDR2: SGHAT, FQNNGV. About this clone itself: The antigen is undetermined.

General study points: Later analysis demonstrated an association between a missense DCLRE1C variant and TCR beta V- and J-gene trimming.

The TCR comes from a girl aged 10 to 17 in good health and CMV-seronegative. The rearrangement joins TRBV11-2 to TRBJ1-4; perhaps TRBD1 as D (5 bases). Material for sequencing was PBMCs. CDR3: CASSLGTANEKLFF. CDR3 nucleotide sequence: TGTGCCAGCAGCCTCGGGACTGCCAATGAAAAACTGTTTTTT.